This T cell receptor (beta chain) was profiled in a study of multiple sclerosis patients with progressive multifocal leukoencephalopathy. Time point defined: approximately twelve months of natalizumab therapy. Method: immunoSEQ multiplex PCR; TCRdb's copy keeps in-frame clones and lacks some. Of about 25,000 clones listed, 85% to 95% were seen once; the top ten hold 2% to 2.5%. J lost 0 bases, V lost 2 bases, and 9 bases had no gene match. This CDR3 has 19 amino acids. Per germline, CDR1 SQVTM and CDR2 ANQGSEA. The chain has TRBV29-1 and TRBJ2-6; 11 bases line up with TRBD1. Material: PBMCs, obtained from a patient treated with natalizumab. This sequence was found in a man aged 25 to 45 with multiple sclerosis. CDR3 region: CSVEKGIGTGGSGANVLTF. CDR3 nucleotide sequence: TGCAGCGTTGAAAAAGGGATTGGGACAGGGGGCTCTGGGGCCAACGTCCTGACTTTC. The entire variable domain, with the rest obtained from reference TRBV29-1 and TRBJ2-6, is as follows: SAVISQKPSRDICQRGTSLTIQCQVDSQVTMMFWYRQQPGQSLTLIATANQGSEATYESGFVIDKFPISRPNLTFSTLTVSNMSPEDSSIYLCSVEKGIGTGGSGANVLTFGAGSRLTVL.